This T cell receptor beta chain is from a study of shared clonotypes between healthy human individuals. Study-wide results and limits: Investigators collected only blood, and repertoires in tissues likely differ. Naive subsets, compared against memory subsets, generally had larger estimated richness values. The genetic and exposure-history diversity represented was limited by few donors.

This clone has only one observation. Its antigen is currently unknown. HIV-negative, healthy adults without recent acute infections or vaccinations were the donors. Only in-frame clones appear in the TCRdb table, and some are missing; sequencing was by immunoSEQ multiplex PCR. The table has nearly 1,000,000 clones, 60% to 85% seen once; the top ten hold about 1.5%. The CDR3 has 14 amino acids. The V gene lost 1 base and the J gene lost 4 bases, with 10 bases spanning the gap. Germline V gene data show CDR1 as SGHAT and CDR2 as FQNNGV. The chain employs TRBV11-2 and TRBJ1-2, with D unresolved. Sample: memory CD4+ T cells sorted from blood. Subset of the sample: CD45RA-negative fraction. The source is a man between 18 and 35 years old in good health. CDR3 protein: CASSLGPEGYGYTF. The CDR3 DNA reads TGTGCCAGCAGCTTAGGTCCAGAAGGCTATGGCTACACCTTC.